Described below is a single T cell receptor (beta chain) sequence and its context. The data were obtained in a study of T cell responses to AZD1222 COVID-19 vaccine. Repertoires were generated with immunoSEQ multiplex PCR, while TCRdb's copy carries only in-frame clones and drops some. Of tens of thousands of clones listed, about 84% were seen once; the top ten hold less than 25%. This CDR3 has 15 residues. V dropped 5 bases and J dropped 1 base, with 12 bases sitting between them. Germline lookup yields CDR1 LNHNV and CDR2 YYDKDF (reference sequence). The TCR originated in an adult in good health. The input for sequencing was peripheral blood, taken on day 0 of AZD1222 vaccination. The rearrangement joins TRBV15 to TRBJ2-1; TRBD2 might be the D (7 bases). The CDR3 DNA sequence: TGTGCCACCAGCCCTGAGGGGGGGTCCTACAATGAGCAGTTCTTC. This gives the protein CATSPEGGSYNEQFF.